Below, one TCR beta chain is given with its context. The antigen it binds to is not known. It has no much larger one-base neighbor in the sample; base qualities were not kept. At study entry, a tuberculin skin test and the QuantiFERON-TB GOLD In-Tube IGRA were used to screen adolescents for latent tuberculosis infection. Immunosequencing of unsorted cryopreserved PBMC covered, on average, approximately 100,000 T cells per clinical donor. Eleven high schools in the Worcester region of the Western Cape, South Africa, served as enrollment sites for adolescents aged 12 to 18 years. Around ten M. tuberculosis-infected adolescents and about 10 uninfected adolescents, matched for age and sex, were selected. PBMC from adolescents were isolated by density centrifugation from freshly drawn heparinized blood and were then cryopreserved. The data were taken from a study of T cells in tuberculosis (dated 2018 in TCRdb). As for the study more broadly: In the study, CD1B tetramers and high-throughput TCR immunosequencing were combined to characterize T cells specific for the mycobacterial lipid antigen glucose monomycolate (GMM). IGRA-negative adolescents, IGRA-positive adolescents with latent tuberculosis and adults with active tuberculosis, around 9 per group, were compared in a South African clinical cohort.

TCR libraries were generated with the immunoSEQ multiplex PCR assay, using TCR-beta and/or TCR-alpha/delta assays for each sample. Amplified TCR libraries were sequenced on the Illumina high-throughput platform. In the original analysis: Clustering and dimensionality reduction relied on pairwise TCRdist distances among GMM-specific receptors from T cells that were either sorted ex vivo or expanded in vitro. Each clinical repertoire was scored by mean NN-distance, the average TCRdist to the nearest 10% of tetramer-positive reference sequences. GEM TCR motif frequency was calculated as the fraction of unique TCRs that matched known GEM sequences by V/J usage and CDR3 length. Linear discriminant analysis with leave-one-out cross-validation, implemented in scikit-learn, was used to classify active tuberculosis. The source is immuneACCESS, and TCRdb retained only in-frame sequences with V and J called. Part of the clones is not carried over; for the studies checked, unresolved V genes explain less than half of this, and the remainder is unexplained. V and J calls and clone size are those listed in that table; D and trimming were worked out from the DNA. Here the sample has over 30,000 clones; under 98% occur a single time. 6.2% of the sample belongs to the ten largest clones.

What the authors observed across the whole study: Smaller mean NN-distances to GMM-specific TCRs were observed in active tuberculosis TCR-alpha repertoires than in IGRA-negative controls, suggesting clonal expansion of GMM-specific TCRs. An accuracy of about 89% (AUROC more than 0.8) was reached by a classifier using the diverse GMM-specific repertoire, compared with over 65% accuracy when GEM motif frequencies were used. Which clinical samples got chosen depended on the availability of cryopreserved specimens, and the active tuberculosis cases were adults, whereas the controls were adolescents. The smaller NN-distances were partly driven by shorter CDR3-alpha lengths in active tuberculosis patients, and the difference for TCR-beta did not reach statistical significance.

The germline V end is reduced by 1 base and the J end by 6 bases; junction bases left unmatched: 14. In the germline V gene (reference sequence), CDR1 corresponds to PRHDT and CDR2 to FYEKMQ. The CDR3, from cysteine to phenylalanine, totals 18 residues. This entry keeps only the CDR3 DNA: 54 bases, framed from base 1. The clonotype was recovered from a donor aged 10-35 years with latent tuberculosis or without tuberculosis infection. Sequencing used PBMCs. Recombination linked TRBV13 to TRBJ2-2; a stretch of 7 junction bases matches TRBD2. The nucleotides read TGTGCCAGCAGCTTAGCTCGTCTGGGGAGGGTTCGGCCCGGGGAGCTGTTTTTT. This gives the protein CASSLARLGRVRPGELFF.